The 27 T cell receptor beta chains below all came from one sample that was sequenced in a study of low-dose radiotherapy and immunotherapy resistance in tumors. Time point given: before trial treatment. Alpha- and beta-chain coverage of first-strand cDNA came from TRAV- and TRBV-specific primers. The TCRs were subjected to amplification over roughly 18 PCR cycles employing a constant-region primer in conjunction with a V-primer adapter. MiXCR, run by TCRdb on the reads, gives a single entry per CDR3 protein. Here the sample spans tens of thousands of distinct CDR3 sequences, roughly a sixth being singletons. The specimen was PBMCs, collected before treatment. All receptors derive from a male donor with prostate cancer.

This clonotype was seen a few times. A single base is all that separates this from a far larger clone, so a read error is likely. The V and J genes are TRBV5-4 and TRBJ2-1; 7 nucleotides agree with TRBD2. Per the germline V gene, CDR1 is SGHNT and CDR2 is YYREEE (reference sequence). The CDR3 runs 16 residues. V lost 0 bases and J lost 10; bases outside the gene matches: 13. CDR3 nucleotides: TGTGCCAGCAGCTTGGGGGGGGGGACGAGCTCCTACGAGCAGTTCTTC. Translation: CASSLGGGTSSYEQFF. Based on the CDR3 plus reference TRBV5-4 and TRBJ2-1, the full variable domain is ETGVTQSPTHLIKTRGQQVTLRCSSQSGHNTVSWYQQALGQGPQFIFQYYREEENGRGNFPPRFSGLQFPNYSSELNVNALELDDSALYLCASSLGGGTSSYEQFFGPGTRLTVL.

Relative to its sample, this clonotype is medium-sized. CDR3 region: CASGQTMGYTF. CDR3 bases: TGTGCCAGCGGTCAGACTATGGGCTACACCTTC. The genes are TRBV2 and TRBJ1-2; D unresolved. V shed 8 bases and J shed 8 bases, with 12 bases lying between them. Germline assignment: CDR1 SNHLY and CDR2 FYNNEI. This CDR3 is built from 11 residues.

In regard to this clonotype: This likely stems from a read error, as it lies one base from a far larger clone. The chain links TRBV5-4 to TRBJ2-1, with D unresolved. Trimming removed 0 bases from V and 13 bases from J, with 17 bases in between. The germline V gene encodes CDR1 SGHNT and CDR2 YYREEE (reference sequence). CDR3 length equals 14 residues. Written as DNA, the CDR3 is TGTGCCAGCAGCTTGGATCCCGAACAAGAGACCCAGTTCTTC. Amino acid sequence: CASSLDPEQETQFF.

Note on this clonotype: A far more abundant clone sits one base away, making this likely a read error. The V and J genes are TRBV6-5 and TRBJ1-1; no firm D call. The V gene's germline CDR1 is MNHEY and CDR2 SVGAGI. The CDR3 runs to 15 residues. CDR3 region: CSSSYEIGMRTEAFF. The CDR3 DNA follows: TGTTCCAGCAGTTACGAGATCGGGATGCGCACTGAAGCTTTCTTT.

In this sample, this clonotype turned up many times. The V gene is TRBV5-1, the J gene TRBJ2-3; 13 nucleotides match TRBD2. The CDR3 covers 17 residues. The germline V gene encodes CDR1 SGHRS and CDR2 YFSETQ. J gave up 6 bases and V 4 bases, and 11 bases lay outside the gene matches. Here the CDR3 reads CASSPLTSGGARDTQYF. CDR3 in DNA: TGCGCCAGCAGCCCCCTTACTAGCGGGGGGGCGAGGGATACGCAGTATTTT.

This chain connects TRBV5-6 to TRBJ2-3; D perhaps matches TRBD2 (6 bases). V lost 1 base to trimming and J lost 5 bases, with 17 bases between them. The CDR3 is 16 residues long. Germline V gives CDR1 SGHDT, CDR2 YYEEEE. The CDR3 nucleotides read TGTGCCAGCAGCTTGATTTCGGGGGTGGCGGGAGATACGCAGTATTTT. Translation: CASSLISGVAGDTQYF.

This chain uses TRBV27 with TRBJ2-1; D possibly corresponds to TRBD1 (6 bases). The CDR3 runs 12 residues. Trimming took off 2 bases at V and 10 bases at J, with 9 bases between the two ends. The V gene's germline CDR1 is MNHEY and CDR2 SMNVEV (reference sequence). Here the CDR3 DNA reads TGTGCCAGCAGTTTAGTGAGGGGGGAGCAGTTCTTC. It translates to CASSLVRGEQFF.

This clonotype appeared once. Since a far larger clone is one base different, this is likely a read error. The genes are TRBV11-1 and TRBJ2-7, with D possibly TRBD2 on 6 matching bases. This CDR3 is 15 amino acids long. The V and J ends lost 1 base and 7 bases respectively, with 17 bases between them. Germline V gives CDR1 SGHAT, CDR2 FQDESV (reference sequence). In DNA, the CDR3 is TGTGCCAGCAGCTTAGACGGGGGTTTCAGGTATGAGCAGTACTTC. Translated, it gives CASSLDGGFRYEQYF.

This clonotype has at least ten counts. The genes are TRBV20-1 and TRBJ2-1, with 11 bases that match TRBD2. After removal of 2 bases from V and 0 bases from J, the junction contained 3 bases not matched to a gene. Germline CDR1 DFQATT, CDR2 SNEGSKA (reference sequence). The CDR3 consists of 16 residues. CDR3 loop: CSARHSGGASYNEQFF. The DNA for the CDR3 is TGCAGTGCTAGACATAGCGGGGGGGCCTCCTACAATGAGCAGTTCTTC.

Ten or more counts support this clonotype. The V call is TRBV3-1, the J call TRBJ2-1, with 7 positions matching TRBD1. Trimming took 4 bases from V and 0 from J; bases not matched to a gene: 3. CDR1 and CDR2 (germline): LGHDT, YNNKEL (reference sequence). CDR3 length equals 15 residues. As DNA, the CDR3 is TGTGCCAGCAGCCGGGACAGCAGCTCCTACAATGAGCAGTTCTTC. Its translation: CASSRDSSSYNEQFF.

The sample holds many counts of this clonotype. This sequence joins TRBV5-1 and TRBJ1-6; possible D gene TRBD1, 5 bases. V was trimmed by 0 bases and J by 0 bases, leaving 10 bases between them. This CDR3 spans 17 amino acids. Germline CDR1 SGHRS, CDR2 YFSETQ. The CDR3 bases are TGCGCCAGCAGCTTGGCCAGACAGAGCTCCTATAATTCACCCCTCCACTTT. It translates to CASSLARQSSYNSPLHF.

In its sample, this clonotype was seen many times. This chain links TRBV27 with TRBJ1-2; no definite D call. The CDR3 spans 15 residues. CDR1 and CDR2 (germline): MNHEY, SMNVEV (reference sequence). V gave up 5 bases and J gave up 0 bases, with 13 bases separating them. The DNA for the CDR3 is TGTGCCAGCAGTCCACCGGGCAGGTCTAACTATGGCTACACCTTC. Its translation is CASSPPGRSNYGYTF.

This clonotype was counted at least ten times. The J gene is TRBJ1-1, the V gene TRBV29-1, with a weak D call TRBD1 (5 bases). The CDR3 runs to 12 residues. Germline-derived CDR1 and CDR2 are SQVTM and ANQGSEA. CDR3 sequence reads: CGHERGNTEAFF. CDR3 DNA: TGCGGCCACGAGAGGGGGAACACTGAAGCTTTCTTT.

This clonotype was counted ten times or more. DNA of the CDR3: TGTGCCAGCAGTTCCAGGGGGCGGGAAAAACTGTTTTTT. Translation gives CASSSRGREKLFF. The rearrangement joins TRBV12-3 or TRBV12-4 to TRBJ1-4, with 8 bases aligning to TRBD1. CDR3 size: 13 residues. V was pared by 4 bases and J by 8 bases, with 3 bases of the junction left unmatched.

In its sample, this clonotype was seen many times. This chain uses TRBV7-9 with TRBJ2-1; D perhaps matches TRBD1 (6 bases). The V end lost 7 bases, the J end lost 5 bases, and 15 bases lay between the germline ends. Looked up from germline, CDR1 is SEHNR and CDR2 is FQNEAQ (reference sequence). The CDR3 covers 14 residues. The CDR3, as DNA: TGTGCCAGCAACAGGGACCAGAACCACAATGAGCAGTTCTTC. It is translated as CASNRDQNHNEQFF. Complete variable domain (other parts from reference TRBV7-9 and TRBJ2-1): DTGVSQNPRHKITKRGQNVTFRCDPISEHNRLYWYRQTLGQGPEFLTYFQNEAQLEKSRLLSDRFSAERPKGSFSTLEIQRTEQGDSAMYLCASNRDQNHNEQFFGPGTRLTVL.

There are a few counts of this clonotype. The chain employs TRBV6-1 and TRBJ1-5; a possible D gene is TRBD1 (6 bases). Between the trimmed V and J ends, which lost 3 bases and 6 bases, there was a span of 15 bases. The CDR3 sequence is 15 residues long. CDR1 MNHNS and CDR2 SASEGT come from the germline V gene. The CDR3: CASSDWGAGSQPQHF. For the CDR3, the DNA is TGTGCCAGCAGTGACTGGGGGGCTGGAAGTCAGCCCCAGCATTTT.

This clonotype was detected ten times or more. The rearrangement links TRBV5-1 to TRBJ2-2, with a weak D call TRBD2 (6 bases). Trimming shortened V by 3 bases and J by 4 bases, and 13 bases separated the two germline ends. The CDR3 length is 15 residues. In germline, CDR1 is SGHRS, CDR2 YFSETQ. The CDR3 here is CASSSAGLPTGELFF. The CDR3 DNA is TGCGCCAGCAGCTCGGCCGGACTACCCACCGGGGAGCTGTTTTTT.

The chain joins TRBV7-9 to TRBJ2-7; D is possibly TRBD1 (6 bases). V was pared by 5 bases and J by 4 bases, with 15 bases between. Germline loops: CDR1 SEHNR, CDR2 FQNEAQ (reference sequence). This CDR3 region has 14 residues. Here the CDR3 reads CASSLGQFPYEQYF. The DNA of the CDR3 is TGTGCCAGCAGCCTAGGACAGTTTCCTTACGAGCAGTACTTC.

In this sample, this clonotype turned up many times. The chain employs TRBV6-2 or TRBV6-3 and TRBJ2-3; either TRBD1 or TRBD2 may supply D (5 bases each). The CDR3 is 14 residues long. Germline V gene sequence: CDR1 MNHEY, CDR2 SVGEGT. Trimming left V 0 bases short and J 2 bases short, with 6 bases between. This CDR3 reads CASSYSGTTDTQYF. CDR3 DNA: TGTGCCAGCAGTTACTCAGGGACCACAGATACGCAGTATTTT.

The sample holds many counts of this clonotype. V and J are TRBV29-1 and TRBJ2-5; TRBD2 matches at 7 bases. This CDR3 contains 15 residues. Trimming took 1 base from V and 4 from J; bases not matched to a gene: 9. Germline lookup yields CDR1 SQVTM and CDR2 ANQGSEA. CDR3 sequence: CSVEADSGPPETQYF. The DNA of the CDR3 is TGCAGCGTTGAAGCGGATAGCGGGCCCCCAGAGACCCAGTACTTC.

This clonotype was seen repeatedly, ten times or more. The V gene is TRBV25-1, the J gene TRBJ2-3, with 8 positions matching TRBD2. In germline, CDR1 is MGHDK, CDR2 SYGVNS. V was pared by 9 bases and J by 2 bases, with 7 bases of the junction left unmatched. This CDR3 comprises 14 residues. This CDR3 is CASSGLAFTDTQYF. The DNA of the CDR3 is TGTGCCAGTTCCGGACTAGCTTTCACAGATACGCAGTATTTT.

The sample holds many counts of this clonotype. The CDR3 region is CASRTGGGTEAFF. DNA of the CDR3: TGCGCCAGTAGGACCGGGGGGGGGACTGAAGCTTTCTTT. The V gene is TRBV5-1, the J gene TRBJ1-1; a possible D gene is TRBD1 (5 bases). This CDR3 has 13 amino acids. The germline CDR1 and CDR2 sequences are SGHRS and YFSETQ. The V end was cut by 8 bases, the J end by 5 bases, with 16 bases between.

This clonotype was counted at least ten times. J is TRBJ2-2 and V is TRBV7-8; 7 bases align to TRBD1. Germline V gives CDR1 SGHVS, CDR2 FQNEAQ. This CDR3 contains 14 residues. V lost 5 bases and J lost 4; bases outside the gene matches: 4. Here the CDR3 DNA reads TGTGCCAGCAGCCCACAGGGGATCACCGGGGAGCTGTTTTTT. Translation: CASSPQGITGELFF. Filled out from reference TRBV7-8 and TRBJ2-2, the complete variable domain reads GAGVSQSPRYKVAKRGQDVALRCDPISGHVSLFWYQQALGQGPEFLTYFQNEAQLDKSGLPSDRFFAERPEGSVSTLKIQRTQQEDSAVYLCASSPQGITGELFFGEGSRLTVL.

V usage is TRBV28 and J usage is TRBJ2-1; tentatively, D is TRBD2 (6 bases). Germline loops: CDR1 MDHEN, CDR2 SYDVKM. Trimming took off 1 base at V and 5 bases at J, with 12 bases between the two ends. This CDR3 comprises 15 residues. CDR3 nucleotide sequence: TGTGCCAGCAGTTTATTGGAGGGAGAGCACAATGAGCAGTTCTTC. Translating it yields CASSLLEGEHNEQFF.

This clonotype was counted at least ten times. The chain links TRBV12-3 or TRBV12-4 to TRBJ2-4, with TRBD2 as a possible D gene (6 bases). The CDR3 consists of 16 residues. Trimming left V 3 bases short and J 0 bases short, with 12 bases between. The CDR3 here is CASSFGGLLAKNIQYF. The CDR3, as DNA: TGTGCCAGCAGTTTTGGGGGGTTGCTAGCCAAAAACATTCAGTACTTC.

This clonotype was picked up many times. The chain uses TRBV23-1 and TRBJ2-7; D may correspond to TRBD1 or TRBD2 (5 bases each). TRBV23-1 is an open reading frame whose function is uncertain. V lost 11 bases to trimming and J lost 3 bases, with 20 bases between them. The CDR3 runs 14 residues. The CDR3 DNA sequence: TGCGCCTCACCTTCGAGAGGGACCTTCTACGAGCAGTACTTC. Protein: CASPSRGTFYEQYF.

The table lists this clonotype with many counts. This sequence joins TRBV20-1 and TRBJ2-1; 7 positions match TRBD2. Per germline, CDR1 DFQATT and CDR2 SNEGSKA (reference sequence). J was trimmed by 7 bases and V by 4 bases; bases with no gene match: 4. The CDR3 runs to 12 residues. The CDR3 nucleotides are TGCAGTGCTACTGGGACTATAAATGAGCAGTTCTTC. Protein product: CSATGTINEQFF.